This entry lists 11 T cell receptor beta chains sequenced from one sample in a study of neurological immune-mediated disorders. One entry per CDR3 protein, called by TCRdb with MiXCR from the 5' RACE reads. This sample has tens of thousands of distinct CDR3 sequences, with roughly 10% found just once. The time point: longitudinal time-point 1 (baseline). Input material: PBMCs. These receptors all come from a male donor with HTLV-1-associated myelopathy (HAM/TSP).

The J gene is TRBJ1-1, the V gene TRBV28, with no clear D. Trimming removed 8 bases at V and 5 bases at J, with 15 bases between. Germline assignment: CDR1 MDHEN and CDR2 SYDVKM. The CDR3 consists of 13 residues. The CDR3 sequence: CASREGQRTEAFF. CDR3 in DNA: TGTGCCAGCCGAGAGGGCCAGAGGACTGAAGCTTTCTTT.

This clonotype was picked up many times. The V gene is TRBV5-6, the J gene TRBJ1-2; 8 bases fit TRBD1. The CDR3 extends over 15 amino acids. Germline CDR1 is SGHDT and CDR2 is YYEEEE. The J segment lost 4 bases and the V segment lost 2 bases, leaving 7 bases of the junction unmatched. The CDR3 here is CASSLAGTGTYGYTF. The CDR3 bases are TGTGCCAGCAGCTTAGCGGGGACAGGAACCTATGGCTACACCTTC.

In this sample, this clonotype turned up many times. The chain recombines TRBV27 with TRBJ2-7, with no clear D. In germline, CDR1 is MNHEY, CDR2 SMNVEV (reference sequence). Deletions cut 2 bases from V and 3 bases from J, with 8 bases between. The CDR3 has 13 residues. The CDR3 loop reads CASSLGEGYEQYF. The CDR3 DNA is TGTGCCAGCAGTTTAGGGGAAGGCTACGAGCAGTACTTC.

This clonotype was seen ten or more times. The CDR3 DNA reads as TGCGCCAGCAGCCCCGAAGGATCGGGGGGCAACACTGAAGCTTTCTTT. Translating gives CASSPEGSGGNTEAFF. This chain uses TRBV4-1 with TRBJ1-1, with a possible D match to TRBD1 (6 bases). The CDR3 sequence is 16 residues long. Germline V lookup: CDR1 MGHRA, CDR2 YSYEKL. Trimming pared 4 bases from V and 2 bases from J, leaving 17 bases between.

This clonotype was recorded at least ten times. The chain couples TRBV7-8 to TRBJ1-2; no clear D gene. This CDR3 comprises 12 residues. Germline V CDR1 and CDR2: SGHVS, FQNEAQ. Trimming left V 1 base short and J 8 bases short, with 8 bases between. CDR3 sequence: CASSLDFRGYTF. CDR3 DNA sequence: TGTGCCAGCAGCTTAGATTTTAGGGGCTACACCTTC. Full variable domain (rest looked up from reference TRBV7-8 and TRBJ1-2): GAGVSQSPRYKVAKRGQDVALRCDPISGHVSLFWYQQALGQGPEFLTYFQNEAQLDKSGLPSDRFFAERPEGSVSTLKIQRTQQEDSAVYLCASSLDFRGYTFGSGTRLTVV.

In its sample, this clonotype was seen many times. The V call is TRBV6-5, the J call TRBJ2-2; no clear D. The germline CDR1 and CDR2 sequences are MNHEY and SVGAGI. With 2 bases removed from V and 0 bases from J, the gap between germline ends came to 1 base. The CDR3 contains 13 residues. The CDR3 is CASSYPNTGELFF. CDR3 coding DNA: TGTGCCAGCAGTTACCCGAACACCGGGGAGCTGTTTTTT.

This clonotype came up many times. This chain uses TRBV5-1 with TRBJ2-2; TRBD1 agrees at 7 bases. The V gene's germline CDR1 is SGHRS and CDR2 YFSETQ. There are 14 residues in the CDR3. J was trimmed by 7 bases and V by 0 bases; bases with no gene match: 3. The CDR3 DNA is TGCGCCAGCAGCTTGGGACAGGGTATCGGGGAGCTGTTTTTT. Amino acid sequence: CASSLGQGIGELFF.

Turning to this clonotype: One end of the junction does not line up with germline, which may come from a read error. This sequence joins TRBV5-1 and TRBJ1-1; TRBD1 matches 9 bases. From germline, CDR1 is SGHRS and CDR2 YFSETQ. The CDR3 totals 15 residues. The CDR3 loop is CASSTDRGGNTKAFF. The CDR3 region has the DNA TGCGCCAGCAGCACCGACAGGGGGGGGAACACTAAAGCTTTCTTT.

This clonotype appeared many times. The chain employs TRBV20-1 and TRBJ2-7; 9 positions match TRBD1. The V segment lost 3 bases and the J segment 0 bases; nucleotides outside the gene matches: 3. The CDR3 contains 14 residues. CDR1 is DFQATT and CDR2 is SNEGSKA in the germline V gene (reference sequence). In DNA form, the CDR3 reads TGCAGTGCTAGGAGGACAGGGGCCTCCTACGAGCAGTACTTC. Translated, it gives CSARRTGASYEQYF.

The table lists this clonotype with many counts. The V gene is TRBV20-1, the J gene TRBJ2-5; D may be TRBD2 (6 bases). This CDR3 contains 14 residues. Looked up from germline, CDR1 is DFQATT and CDR2 is SNEGSKA (reference sequence). The V end lost 6 bases, the J end lost 3 bases, and 17 bases lay between the germline ends. CDR3 in amino acids: CSAPTKRGEETQYF. CDR3 nucleotide sequence: TGCAGTGCCCCGACCAAACGCGGGGAAGAGACCCAGTACTTC.

This clonotype was detected a few times. One base away lies a much larger clone, so this may be a sequencing read error. The chain uses TRBV5-1 and TRBJ2-1; D is perhaps TRBD2 (5 bases). The CDR3 is made up of 13 amino acids. CDR1 and CDR2 from the germline V gene are SGHRS and YFSETQ. This chain's CDR3 is CVSSLFGAAEQFF. Written as DNA, the CDR3 is TGCGTCAGCAGCTTGTTCGGAGCGGCTGAGCAGTTCTTC. Based on the CDR3 plus reference TRBV5-1 and TRBJ2-1, the full variable domain is KAGVTQTPRYLIKTRGQQVTLSCSPISGHRSVSWYQQTPGQGLQFLFEYFSETQRNKGNFPGRFSGRQFSNSRSEMNVSTLELGDSALYLCVSSLFGAAEQFFGPGTRLTVL.